This T cell receptor beta chain was identified in a study of blood T cell repertoires in COVID-19. Across the study: In each case, the material was cDNA or gDNA derived from T cells, B-cell-depleted T cells, or PBMCs.

Authors' data handling: Counts of nucleated cells, estimated from reference gene primer amplification, were obtained. Measured with immunoSEQ multiplex PCR; TCRdb has only the in-frame clones, and not every one. That table gives V, J and clone size, and the DNA gave D and trimming. The table lists some 140,000 clones, just under 85% of them singletons. Enrolled through a virtual design, the participants were between 18 and 89 years of age and came from about two dozen US areas. Assignment of participants to cohorts was predicated upon participant-reported clinical history. The CDR3 has 16 residues. V lost 2 bases and J 2 bases, leaving 14 bases between the germline ends. Germline-derived CDR1 and CDR2 are SGDLS and YYNGEE.

The chain uses TRBV9 and TRBJ1-3; D possibly corresponds to TRBD1 (6 bases). This TCR was sampled from a man in his forties or fifties who had recovered from COVID-19. The sequenced sample was PBMCs or T cells enriched from blood (not recorded which). The CDR3: CASSVNREGAGNTIYF. The CDR3 DNA follows: TGTGCCAGCAGCGTTAACAGGGAAGGGGCTGGAAACACCATATATTTT.